The next 19 T cell receptor beta chains were all read from a single sample in a study of regulatory T cells in long-lasting Graves disease. Both iRepertoire HTBI primers and Arm-PCR of CDR3 regions were used to build the TCR beta libraries. TCRdb reanalysed the multiplex PCR reads using MiXCR and keeps one entry per CDR3 protein. The data show 500,000 to 800,000 distinct CDR3 sequences, around 32% seen once. Time point denoted: persistent/refractory GD, antithyroid drugs over 5 years with positive TRAb. PBMC RNA was the source of the TCR library. The specimen comprised peripheral blood mononuclear cells (PBMCs), sampled when the disease was refractory, from a patient treated with antithyroid drugs. These receptors originate from a female donor with Graves disease.

This clonotype turned up a few times. The chain joins TRBV3-1 to TRBJ1-5, with TRBD1 as a possible D gene (5 bases). V was cut by 3 bases and J by 3 bases, with 9 bases left in between. The CDR3 spans 14 residues. Germline lookup yields CDR1 LGHDT and CDR2 YNNKEL (reference sequence). CDR3 bases: TGTGCCAGCAGCCATCAGGGACCCAATCAGCCCCAGCATTTT. Translation: CASSHQGPNQPQHF.

There are a few counts of this clonotype. This chain connects TRBV20-1 to TRBJ2-7, with 9 bases fitting TRBD1. Trimming removed 3 bases from V and 6 bases from J; junction bases left unmatched: 9. The CDR3 has 14 amino acids. Germline V gene sequence: CDR1 DFQATT, CDR2 SNEGSKA (reference sequence). The CDR3 spells CSASPPGQGAEQYF. The CDR3 DNA follows: TGCAGTGCTAGCCCCCCGGGACAGGGAGCCGAGCAGTACTTC.

In its sample, this clonotype was seen a few times. A much larger clone lies a single base off, so this may be a read error. V is TRBV11-2 and J is TRBJ1-5; tentatively, D is TRBD1 (6 bases). This CDR3 has 14 amino acids. CDR1 is SGHAT, CDR2 FQNNGV, per germline. The ends were cut back, 0 bases at V and 4 bases at J, with 7 bases in the middle. The CDR3 spells CASSLEQGNQPQHF. CDR3 sequence (DNA): TGTGCCAGCAGCTTAGAGCAGGGGAATCAGCCCCAGCATTTT.

This clonotype was detected ten times or more. The rearrangement links TRBV6-1 to TRBJ1-2; D call uncertain. Germline-derived CDR1 and CDR2 are MNHNS and SASEGT. V was cut by 2 bases and J by 4 bases, with 17 bases left in between. The CDR3 covers 16 residues. The CDR3 DNA reads as TGTGCCAGCAGTGAATTAGCCGGGTCTGGAGGCTATGGCTACACCTTC. Its translation: CASSELAGSGGYGYTF.

The chain carries TRBV27 and TRBJ1-1; 7 bases are shared with TRBD1. Trimming cost V 5 bases and J 0 bases; bases outside gene matches: 3. The CDR3 length is 14 residues. Germline values: CDR1 MNHEY, CDR2 SMNVEV (reference sequence). The CDR3 coding sequence is TGTGCCAGCAGTCACAGGGGCATGAACACTGAAGCTTTCTTT. This sequence encodes CASSHRGMNTEAFF.

The chain links TRBV13 to TRBJ2-7, with TRBD2 matching over 11 bases. The J segment lost 7 bases and the V segment lost 5 bases, leaving 4 bases of the junction unmatched. Germline lookup yields CDR1 PRHDT and CDR2 FYEKMQ (reference sequence). The CDR3 covers 13 residues. The CDR3 spells CASSPRLAGEQYF. CDR3 bases: TGTGCCAGCAGCCCCAGACTAGCGGGAGAGCAGTACTTC.

The chain uses TRBV7-9 and TRBJ1-2, with D tentatively TRBD1 (5 bases). Deletions cut 5 bases from V and 2 bases from J, with 12 bases between. The CDR3 has 14 residues. Germline V gene data show CDR1 as SEHNR and CDR2 as FQNEAQ (reference sequence). The CDR3 DNA reads as TGTGCCAGCAGCCACGGGGCACGGAACTATGGCTACACCTTC. Protein sequence: CASSHGARNYGYTF.

This clonotype occurred many times. The chain employs TRBV2 and TRBJ2-5; D perhaps matches TRBD1 (6 bases). Trimming stripped 5 bases from V and 2 bases from J, with 12 bases between. The CDR3 loop spans 14 amino acids. Germline CDR1 is SNHLY and CDR2 is FYNNEI. CDR3 region: CASSSEQGQETQYF. The DNA of the CDR3 is TGTGCCAGCAGTTCGGAGCAGGGGCAAGAGACCCAGTACTTC.

This clonotype was seen only a few times. This sequence joins TRBV28 and TRBJ1-5; 9 positions agree with TRBD1. This CDR3 region has 15 residues. V was pared by 6 bases and J by 0 bases, with 3 bases of the junction left unmatched. CDR1 and CDR2 from the germline V gene are MDHEN and SYDVKM. This CDR3 is CASRTGGISNQPQHF. The CDR3 DNA reads as TGTGCCAGCAGGACAGGGGGTATTAGCAATCAGCCCCAGCATTTT.

This clonotype was detected once. The V and J genes are TRBV9 and TRBJ2-5; weak D call: TRBD1 (6 bases). CDR1 and CDR2 from the germline V gene are SGDLS and YYNGEE. This CDR3 is 15 amino acids long. V gave up 0 bases and J gave up 5 bases, with 14 bases separating them. The CDR3 is CASSVGTAVSETQYF. The CDR3 DNA sequence: TGTGCCAGCAGCGTAGGGACAGCTGTGTCGGAGACCCAGTACTTC.

The J gene is TRBJ1-4, the V gene TRBV4-1; possibly TRBD1 for D (5 bases). Trimming left V 0 bases short and J 8 bases short, with 10 bases between. The CDR3 sequence is 14 residues long. Germline CDR1 is MGHRA and CDR2 is YSYEKL. CDR3 amino acids: CASSQDRVREKLFF. As DNA, the CDR3 is TGCGCCAGCAGCCAAGACAGGGTTCGGGAAAAACTGTTTTTT.

The V gene is TRBV20-1, the J gene TRBJ2-2; 8 bases map to TRBD2. The CDR3 has 14 residues. V shed 4 bases and J 4 bases; nucleotides not matched to a gene: 5. The germline gives CDR1 DFQATT, CDR2 SNEGSKA (reference sequence). The CDR3 region has the DNA TGCAGTGCTAACCGGGGGGGTACCACCGGGGAGCTGTTTTTT. This encodes CSANRGGTTGELFF.

This clonotype came up many times. The chain employs TRBV27 and TRBJ2-5, with 11 nucleotides matching TRBD2. This CDR3 has 18 residues. The germline gives CDR1 MNHEY, CDR2 SMNVEV (reference sequence). Trimming cost V 5 bases and J 4 bases; bases outside gene matches: 15. In DNA form, the CDR3 reads TGTGCCAGCAGTCTGATCCCCCGACTAGCGGGAAAGACAGAGACCCAGTACTTC. It yields the protein CASSLIPRLAGKTETQYF.

The sample holds a few counts of this clonotype. The chain is built from TRBV6-1 and TRBJ2-7, with 13 bases fitting TRBD2. Germline V CDR1 and CDR2: MNHNS, SASEGT. With V trimmed by 3 bases and J by 1 base, 6 bases remained unmatched. The CDR3 consists of 17 residues. This chain's CDR3 is CASSDILAGGPSYEQYF. CDR3 in DNA: TGTGCCAGCAGTGACATACTAGCGGGAGGGCCTTCCTACGAGCAGTACTTC.

The rearrangement uses TRBV19 and TRBJ2-7, with TRBD1 as a possible D gene (6 bases). The CDR3 has 12 residues. V was clipped by 7 bases and J by 2 bases, with 9 bases between them. Germline V gives CDR1 LNHDA, CDR2 SQIVND (reference sequence). DNA of the CDR3: TGTGCCAGTATCGGGGACACCTACGAGCAGTACTTC. Translation: CASIGDTYEQYF.

In this sample, this clonotype turned up many times. This rearrangement joins TRBV12-3 or TRBV12-4 to TRBJ1-4; D gene uncertain. The CDR3 covers 14 residues. Between the trimmed V and J ends, which lost 6 bases and 0 bases, there was a span of 8 bases. The CDR3: CASRRAATNEKLFF. The CDR3 region has the DNA TGTGCCAGCAGAAGGGCCGCAACTAATGAAAAACTGTTTTTT.

This clonotype was counted between two and nine times. The chain recombines TRBV7-9 with TRBJ1-4; 12 bases match TRBD1. The V and J ends lost 5 bases and 5 bases, in that order; junction bases with no gene match: 9. The CDR3 sequence is 17 residues long. CDR1 and CDR2 (germline): SEHNR, FQNEAQ (reference sequence). This CDR3 is CASSPGGTGGANEKLFF. CDR3 in DNA: TGTGCCAGCAGCCCCGGAGGGACAGGGGGCGCAAATGAAAAACTGTTTTTT.

This clonotype turned up a few times. This chain connects TRBV28 to TRBJ1-5, with D possibly TRBD1 on 5 matching bases. The germline CDR1 and CDR2 sequences are MDHEN and SYDVKM. The CDR3 contains 17 residues. Trimming pared 6 bases from V and 5 bases from J, leaving 23 bases between. CDR3 nucleotide sequence: TGTGCCAGCAGCCCCACTTTTGGAGGGGCAAGTTATCAGCCCCAGCATTTT. This gives the protein CASSPTFGGASYQPQHF.

This clonotype was observed a handful of times. The CDR3 sequence: CASSLDYAKETQYF. DNA of the CDR3: TGTGCCAGCAGCTTAGATTATGCCAAAGAGACCCAGTACTTC. V usage is TRBV11-2 and J usage is TRBJ2-5; the D is unclear. CDR3 length equals 14 residues. CDR1 is SGHAT and CDR2 is FQNNGV in the germline V gene. V dropped 0 bases and J dropped 3 bases, with 8 bases sitting between them.